The clone carrying this T cell receptor beta chain was recorded at least ten times. Its antigen is not known. The record originates from a study of siplizumab effects on memory and regulatory T cells. On the study more broadly: Without drug or with siplizumab at approximately 0.97 ug/mL, mixed lymphocyte reactions were set up in pairs. General study points: Proof of suppressive function in proliferating Tregs from siplizumab cultures was not established. About 80-97% of proliferating CD4+ or CD8+ clones had no assignable naive or memory phenotype. Unstimulated subsets accounted for the mapping of only a minor share of the clones that were alloreactive.

The authors cocultured the mixed lymphocyte reaction cells at 37 degrees C for about six days. V lost 0 bases, J lost 7 bases, and 18 bases lay in between. The CDR3 is made up of 17 amino acids. Germline lookup yields CDR1 MGHRA and CDR2 YSYEKL. The assay was immunoSEQ multiplex PCR, and TCRdb's table has in-frame clones only and misses some. The repertoire holds 6,000 to 8,500 clones, with approximately 35% as singletons. The chain has TRBV4-1 and TRBJ1-4; the D is unclear. Sequences were obtained from CFSE-low (dividing) CD8+ T cells sorted from an allogeneic mixed lymphocyte reaction. This receptor was obtained from a human donor in good health; the cells came from an allogeneic mixed lymphocyte reaction. The CDR3 nucleotides read TGCGCCAGCAGCCAAGATGAGGTCCTCGGAGGAGTTGAAAAACTGTTTTTT. Its protein product is CASSQDEVLGGVEKLFF.